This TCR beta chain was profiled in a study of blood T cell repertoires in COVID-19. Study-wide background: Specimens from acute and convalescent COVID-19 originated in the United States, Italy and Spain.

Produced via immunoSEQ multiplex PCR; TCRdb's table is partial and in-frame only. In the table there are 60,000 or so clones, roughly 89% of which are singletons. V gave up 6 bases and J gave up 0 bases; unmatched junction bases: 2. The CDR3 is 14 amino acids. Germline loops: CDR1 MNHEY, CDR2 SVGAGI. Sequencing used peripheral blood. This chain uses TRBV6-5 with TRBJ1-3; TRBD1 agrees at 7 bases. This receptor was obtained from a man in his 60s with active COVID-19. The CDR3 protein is CASRGQISGNTIYF. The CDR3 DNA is TGTGCCAGCAGGGGACAGATCTCTGGAAACACCATATATTTT.